The T cell receptor beta chain under discussion was sequenced for a study of blood T cell repertoires in COVID-19. Data came from immunoSEQ multiplex PCR; TCRdb stores just in-frame clones and leaves some out. The sample lists hundreds of thousands of clones, roughly 86% seen once, with around 1% in the top ten. The sequencing sample was made of PBMCs or T cells enriched from blood (not recorded which). This clonotype was obtained from a woman in her 30s who had recovered from COVID-19.

The CDR3: CAWDRQRGQPQHF. CDR3 DNA sequence: TGTGCCTGGGATCGACAGCGGGGACAGCCCCAGCATTTT. The rearrangement joins TRBV30 to TRBJ1-5; D may be TRBD1 (5 bases). Trimming left V 5 bases short and J 7 bases short, with 15 bases between. Germline V lookup: CDR1 GTSNPN, CDR2 SVGIG (reference sequence). CDR3 size: 13 residues.